This is a list of T cell receptor beta chains from one sample in a study of T cell responses to AZD1222 COVID-19 vaccine. Some clones are missing from TCRdb's copy, which holds only in-frame ones; the method was immunoSEQ multiplex PCR. The sample holds some 150,000 clones, approximately 87% seen once. This material consisted of peripheral blood, taken 28 days after the second AZD1222 dose. The receptors come from an adult who received the AZD1222 COVID-19 vaccine. Both conserved end residues are part of each CDR3. The D gene is left open where the match is weak. Rows give clone size only sometimes, using once, few, many, or a class for an expanded clone.

D gene: NA
clone size: NA
J gene: TRBJ2-1
V gene: TRBV20-1
CDR3 protein: CSASEQGEQFF
CDR3 DNA: TGCAGTGCTAGCGAGCAGGGTGAGCAGTTCTTC

D gene: NA
clone size: NA
J gene: TRBJ2-7
V gene: TRBV6-5
CDR3 protein: CASSYTDRRGGYEQYF
CDR3 DNA: TGTGCCAGCAGTTACACCGACAGGCGGGGAGGGTACGAGCAGTACTTC

D gene: TRBD1
clone size: NA
J gene: TRBJ2-2
V gene: TRBV6-5
CDR3 protein: CASRVGTGSTGELFF
CDR3 DNA: TGTGCCAGCAGGGTCGGGACAGGGTCCACCGGGGAGCTGTTTTTT

D gene: NA
clone size: NA
J gene: TRBJ1-2
V gene: TRBV20-1
CDR3 protein: CSASGVTLGNYGYTF
CDR3 DNA: TGCAGTGCTAGTGGGGTGACGTTGGGGAACTATGGCTACACCTTC

D gene: NA
clone size: NA
J gene: TRBJ1-1
V gene: TRBV23-1
CDR3 protein: CASAGGNTEAFF
CDR3 DNA: TGCGCCAGCGCGGGCGGGAACACTGAAGCTTTCTTT

D gene: NA
clone size: NA
J gene: TRBJ1-4
V gene: TRBV2
CDR3 protein: CASSEGPGLFF
CDR3 DNA: TGTGCCAGCAGTGAAGGGCCAGGACTGTTTTTT

D gene: NA
clone size: NA
J gene: TRBJ2-1
V gene: TRBV7-3
CDR3 protein: CASSLANNEQFF
CDR3 DNA: TGTGCCAGCAGCTTAGCGAACAATGAGCAGTTCTTC

D gene: NA
clone size: once
J gene: TRBJ1-4
V gene: TRBV30
CDR3 protein: CAWSVLGGPEKLFF
CDR3 DNA: TGTGCCTGGAGTGTACTGGGGGGTCCTGAAAAACTGTTTTTT

D gene: NA
clone size: NA
J gene: TRBJ2-5
V gene: TRBV9
CDR3 protein: CASSIQGQETQYF
CDR3 DNA: TGTGCCAGCAGCATTCAGGGTCAAGAGACCCAGTACTTC

D gene: TRBD1
clone size: NA
J gene: TRBJ1-2
V gene: TRBV28
CDR3 protein: CASSLPQGAGGYTF
CDR3 DNA: TGTGCCAGCAGTTTACCCCAGGGGGCTGGCGGCTACACCTTC

D gene: NA
clone size: NA
J gene: TRBJ1-6
V gene: TRBV6-2/TRBV6-3
CDR3 protein: CASSYMGNSPLHF
CDR3 DNA: TGTGCCAGCAGTTACATGGGGAATTCACCCCTCCACTTT

D gene: NA
clone size: NA
J gene: TRBJ2-3
V gene: TRBV6-6
CDR3 protein: CASSRDHGAQDTQYF
CDR3 DNA: TGTGCCAGCAGCCGCGACCACGGGGCTCAAGATACGCAGTATTTT

D gene: TRBD1
clone size: NA
J gene: TRBJ2-6
V gene: TRBV18
CDR3 protein: CASSSNWGQHSGANVLTF
CDR3 DNA: TGTGCCAGCTCATCCAATTGGGGACAGCACTCTGGGGCCAACGTCCTGACTTTC

D gene: NA
clone size: NA
J gene: TRBJ1-1
V gene: TRBV20-1
CDR3 protein: CSAYMNTEAFF
CDR3 DNA: TGCAGTGCTTACATGAACACTGAAGCTTTCTTT

D gene: NA
clone size: NA
J gene: TRBJ1-2
V gene: TRBV30
CDR3 protein: CAWSRRGEGYTF
CDR3 DNA: TGTGCCTGGAGTCGAAGGGGTGAAGGCTACACCTTC

D gene: NA
clone size: NA
J gene: TRBJ2-2
V gene: TRBV3-1/TRBV3-2
CDR3 protein: CASSQGTLRNTGELFF
CDR3 DNA: TGTGCCAGCAGCCAAGGAACCTTAAGGAACACCGGGGAGCTGTTTTTT

D gene: NA
clone size: NA
J gene: TRBJ2-7
V gene: TRBV2
CDR3 protein: CASKEDRSRSYEQYF
CDR3 DNA: TGTGCCAGCAAAGAAGACAGGTCCAGGAGCTACGAGCAGTACTTC

D gene: NA
clone size: NA
J gene: TRBJ1-2
V gene: TRBV15
CDR3 protein: CATSPPGQRIYGYTF
CDR3 DNA: TGTGCCACCAGCCCTCCAGGACAGAGAATCTATGGCTACACCTTC

D gene: TRBD1
clone size: NA
J gene: TRBJ2-5
V gene: TRBV4-1
CDR3 protein: CASSRDRGTKETQYF
CDR3 DNA: TGCGCCAGCAGCCGTGACAGGGGGACGAAAGAGACCCAGTACTTC

D gene: NA
clone size: once
J gene: TRBJ1-1
V gene: TRBV6-5
CDR3 protein: CASSYRQLSRGAFF
CDR3 DNA: TGTGCCAGCAGTTACAGACAGCTTTCCCGGGGGGCTTTCTTT

D gene: NA
clone size: NA
J gene: TRBJ1-2
V gene: TRBV4-3
CDR3 protein: CASSQVMELGYGYTF
CDR3 DNA: TGCGCCAGCAGCCAAGTCATGGAGTTAGGCTATGGCTACACCTTC

D gene: TRBD1
clone size: NA
J gene: TRBJ1-1
V gene: TRBV30
CDR3 protein: CAGWTGGTEAFF
CDR3 DNA: TGTGCCGGATGGACAGGGGGCACTGAAGCTTTCTTT

D gene: NA
clone size: NA
J gene: TRBJ1-2
V gene: TRBV5-4
CDR3 protein: CASRMYETGLYGYTF
CDR3 DNA: TGTGCCAGCAGAATGTATGAGACAGGCCTCTATGGCTACACCTTC

D gene: NA
clone size: many
J gene: TRBJ2-7
V gene: TRBV18
CDR3 protein: CASSPGSMTRYEQYF
CDR3 DNA: TGTGCCAGCTCACCCGGGTCGATGACCCGCTACGAGCAGTACTTC

D gene: NA
clone size: few
J gene: TRBJ1-5
V gene: TRBV19
CDR3 protein: CASSPTASNQPQHF
CDR3 DNA: TGTGCCAGTAGTCCGACAGCCAGCAATCAGCCCCAGCATTTT

D gene: NA
clone size: NA
J gene: TRBJ1-1
V gene: TRBV6-5
CDR3 protein: CASSPEGRVPFF
CDR3 DNA: TGTGCCAGCAGCCCCGAGGGGAGGGTTCCTTTCTTT

D gene: TRBD2
clone size: NA
J gene: TRBJ2-5
V gene: TRBV5-1
CDR3 protein: CASSRGGETQYF
CDR3 DNA: TGCGCCAGCAGCCGGGGGGGGGAGACCCAGTACTTC

D gene: NA
clone size: NA
J gene: TRBJ1-2
V gene: TRBV13
CDR3 protein: CASSLGSSPEWNGYTF
CDR3 DNA: TGTGCCAGCAGCTTAGGGAGTTCCCCCGAGTGGAATGGCTACACCTTC

D gene: NA
clone size: NA
J gene: TRBJ1-1
V gene: TRBV7-3
CDR3 protein: CASSLNGNTEAFF
CDR3 DNA: TGTGCCAGCAGCTTAAACGGCAACACTGAAGCTTTCTTT

D gene: NA
clone size: NA
J gene: TRBJ1-5
V gene: TRBV10-3
CDR3 protein: CAISEGGAGGQPQHF
CDR3 DNA: TGTGCCATCAGTGAGGGGGGGGCTGGGGGTCAGCCCCAGCATTTT

D gene: NA
clone size: NA
J gene: TRBJ2-7
V gene: TRBV10-2
CDR3 protein: CASSSTRSSYEQYF
CDR3 DNA: TGCGCCAGCAGTAGTACCAGGAGCTCCTACGAGCAGTACTTC

D gene: NA
clone size: once
J gene: TRBJ2-7
V gene: TRBV13
CDR3 protein: CASSPALAYEQYF
CDR3 DNA: TGTGCCAGCAGCCCCGCTTTGGCCTACGAGCAGTACTTC

D gene: NA
clone size: NA
J gene: TRBJ2-6
V gene: TRBV20-1
CDR3 protein: CSAGGANVLTF
CDR3 DNA: TGCAGTGCAGGTGGGGCCAACGTCCTGACTTTC

D gene: NA
clone size: NA
J gene: TRBJ1-1
V gene: TRBV19
CDR3 protein: CASRESRSEAFF
CDR3 DNA: TGTGCCAGTAGGGAAAGTCGTTCCGAAGCTTTCTTT

D gene: NA
clone size: NA
J gene: TRBJ2-1
V gene: TRBV18
CDR3 protein: CASSPAESYNEQFF
CDR3 DNA: TGTGCCAGCTCACCAGCGGAGTCCTACAATGAGCAGTTCTTC

D gene: TRBD2
clone size: NA
J gene: TRBJ2-3
V gene: TRBV9
CDR3 protein: CASSVVRGDTDTQYF
CDR3 DNA: TGTGCCAGCAGCGTAGTGCGGGGGGACACAGATACGCAGTATTTT